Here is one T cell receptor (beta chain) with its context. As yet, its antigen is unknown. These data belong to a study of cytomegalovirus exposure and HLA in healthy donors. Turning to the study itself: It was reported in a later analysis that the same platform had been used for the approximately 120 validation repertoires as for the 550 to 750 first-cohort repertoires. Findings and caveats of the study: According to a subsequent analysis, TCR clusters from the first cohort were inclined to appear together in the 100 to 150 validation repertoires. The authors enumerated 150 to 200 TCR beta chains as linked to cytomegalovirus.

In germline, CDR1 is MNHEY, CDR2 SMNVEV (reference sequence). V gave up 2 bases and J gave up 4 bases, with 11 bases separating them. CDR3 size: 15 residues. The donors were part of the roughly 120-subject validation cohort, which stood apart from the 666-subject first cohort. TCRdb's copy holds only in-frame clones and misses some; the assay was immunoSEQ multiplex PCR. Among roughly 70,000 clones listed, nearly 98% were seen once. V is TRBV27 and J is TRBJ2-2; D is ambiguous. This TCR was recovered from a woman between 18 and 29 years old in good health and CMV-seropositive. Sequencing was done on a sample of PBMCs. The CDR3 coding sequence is TGTGCCAGCAGTTTAGAGTGGCGGAGCACCGGGGAGCTGTTTTTT. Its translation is CASSLEWRSTGELFF.